A selection of T cell receptor beta chains follows, all from one sample in a study of blood T cell repertoires in COVID-19. Here immunoSEQ multiplex PCR was the method, and the copy in TCRdb shows in-frame clones only, minus some. Of over 200,000 clones listed, approximately 90% are singletons. Sequences were obtained from peripheral blood. These receptors were obtained from a man in his fifties or sixties with COVID-19, enrolled during active disease. The CDR3 runs from the conserved cysteine through the conserved F or W. The order of the fields is J gene, D gene, CDR3 length, clone size, V gene, CDR3 protein, CDR3 DNA. The D gene is left open where the match is weak. Not every row has a clone size; where given, it reads once, few, many or a size class.

TRBJ1-4 TRBD1 14 . TRBV7-9 CASSRQGINEKLFF TGTGCCAGCAGCCGACAGGGGATTAATGAAAAACTGTTTTTT
TRBJ2-1 . 14 . TRBV6-6 CASSSERVNNEQFF TGTGCCAGCAGTTCCGAGCGCGTAAACAATGAGCAGTTCTTC
TRBJ2-7 TRBD1 14 . TRBV7-9 CASRRHGTAYEQYF TGTGCCAGCCGAAGACACGGGACAGCCTACGAGCAGTACTTC
TRBJ2-1 TRBD2 18 . TRBV4-3 CASSQGAAGGLGRNEQFF TGCGCCAGCAGCCAAGGGGCAGCGGGAGGGCTGGGTAGGAATGAGCAGTTCTTC
TRBJ1-4 TRBD1 18 . TRBV14 CASSQDNFGGQGNEKLFF TGTGCCAGCAGCCAAGATAATTTCGGAGGACAGGGAAATGAAAAACTGTTTTTT
TRBJ2-7 TRBD2 15 few TRBV5-1 CASSLAGLAGPEQYF TGCGCCAGCAGCTTGGCGGGACTAGCGGGACCCGAGCAGTACTTC
TRBJ1-1 . 13 . TRBV28 CASSSGQSAEAFF TGTGCCAGCAGTTCCGGACAGTCCGCTGAAGCTTTCTTT
TRBJ1-2 . 13 once TRBV6-5 CASSYSRDYGYTF TGTGCCAGCAGTTACTCGAGGGACTATGGCTACACCTTC
TRBJ1-1 . 15 . TRBV29-1 CSVDSRQVMNTEAFF TGCAGCGTTGACTCCCGACAGGTGATGAACACTGAAGCTTTCTTT
TRBJ1-1 . 14 . TRBV6-5 CASSYSPGNTEAFF TGTGCCAGCAGTTACTCCCCCGGGAACACTGAAGCTTTCTTT
TRBJ2-2 . 15 . TRBV7-9 CASSLVGGSTGELFF TGTGCCAGCAGCTTAGTGGGGGGAAGCACCGGGGAGCTGTTTTTT
TRBJ2-1 TRBD2 13 . TRBV10-3 CAIRGLADNEQFF TGTGCCATCAGAGGACTAGCGGACAATGAGCAGTTCTTC
TRBJ1-1 . 14 . TRBV5-1 CASSLTGGNTEAFF TGCGCCAGCAGCCTGACTGGTGGGAACACTGAAGCTTTCTTT
TRBJ2-3 . 16 . TRBV9 CASSVGTGRIPDTQYF TGTGCCAGCAGCGTCGGGACTGGAAGAATCCCAGATACGCAGTATTTT
TRBJ1-2 . 13 . TRBV27 CASTRGPDYGYTF TGTGCCAGCACCCGGGGTCCGGACTATGGCTACACCTTC
TRBJ1-1 . 15 . TRBV6-5 CASSPRTDLNTEAFF TGTGCCAGCAGTCCTCGGACTGATTTGAACACTGAAGCTTTCTTT
TRBJ2-4 TRBD2 16 . TRBV18 CASSPKTSGRINIQYF TGTGCCAGCTCACCGAAGACTAGCGGGAGGATAAACATTCAGTACTTC
TRBJ2-7 . 15 . TRBV27 CASSLGGLLSYEQYF TGTGCCAGCAGTTTAGGCGGCCTATTATCCTACGAGCAGTACTTC
TRBJ1-2 TRBD1 13 . TRBV27 CASRMTGSGGYTF TGTGCCAGCAGGATGACAGGGTCTGGGGGCTACACCTTC
TRBJ2-1 . 14 . TRBV29-1 CSYPTGERYNEQFF TGCAGCTACCCGACGGGGGAGAGGTACAATGAGCAGTTCTTC
TRBJ1-6 . 15 . TRBV4-2 CASSQDEGGNSPLHF TGTGCCAGCAGCCAAGACGAAGGGGGAAATTCACCCCTCCACTTT
TRBJ1-6 . 14 . TRBV7-9 CASSFGRDNSPLHF TGTGCCAGCAGCTTCGGTCGGGATAATTCACCCCTCCACTTT